The rows below give T cell receptor beta chains drawn from one sample of a study of chemoradiotherapy in HPV16-positive cancers. Profiled with immunoSEQ multiplex PCR; TCRdb holds only in-frame clones, not every one. This repertoire shows several thousand clones, roughly three quarters found once; its top ten account for roughly 10%. Collection of the sample occurred from a patient who underwent chemoradiotherapy. The receptors come from a human donor with HPV-associated anogenital cancer. Both conserved end residues are part of each CDR3. The order of the fields is J gene, D gene, V gene, clone size, CDR3 DNA, CDR3 protein. The D gene is left open where the match is weak. Size is stated for part of the rows, as once, few or many counts, or as a class when the clone is expanded.

TRBJ1-1,-,TRBV7-8,-,TGTGCCAGCAGCTTACCCTCAAGGGCGGAAGCTTTCTTT,CASSLPSRAEAFF
TRBJ2-4,TRBD2,TRBV7-2,-,TGTGCCAGCAGCTTAGGCGGGGGGCGGGAAAACATTCAGTACTTC,CASSLGGGRENIQYF
TRBJ1-6,-,TRBV19,few,TGTGCCAGTAGTATTCAGGCCTCGACTATTAATTCACCCCTCCACTTT,CASSIQASTINSPLHF
TRBJ2-7,-,TRBV28,-,TGTGCCAGCAGTCGCCCAGACTTCTACGAGCAGTACTTC,CASSRPDFYEQYF
TRBJ2-2,-,TRBV9,-,TGTGCCAGCAGCGCTGACGGTTCGAACACCGGGGAGCTGTTTTTT,CASSADGSNTGELFF
TRBJ1-1,-,TRBV30,once,TGTGCCTGGAGTCCCCGGGACGGAATGAACACTGAAGCTTTCTTT,CAWSPRDGMNTEAFF
TRBJ1-6,-,TRBV7-9,few,TGTGCCAGCAGCTTAGAAGGTTCACCCCTCCACTTT,CASSLEGSPLHF
TRBJ2-7,-,TRBV7-9,-,TGTGCCACTGGAAGACCCGAGGGGTCCTACGAGCAGTACTTC,CATGRPEGSYEQYF
TRBJ2-7,TRBD1,TRBV19,-,TGTGCCAGTAGGATGACAGGGTTCGACGAGCAGTACTTC,CASRMTGFDEQYF
TRBJ2-1,TRBD2,TRBV18,-,TGTGCCAGCACCCTTAGCGGGGGGAAAAACAATGAGCAGTTCTTC,CASTLSGGKNNEQFF
TRBJ2-7,-,TRBV7-9,-,TGTGCCAGCAGCTTAAGGGGAGGCGAGCAGTACTTC,CASSLRGGEQYF
TRBJ1-3,-,TRBV6-1,-,TGTGCCAGCAGTGAAGTTAGCTCTGGAAACACCATATATTTT,CASSEVSSGNTIYF
TRBJ1-4,TRBD1,TRBV9,-,TGTGCCAGCAGCGTAGAGGGGACAGGGGGTGAAAAACTGTTTTTT,CASSVEGTGGEKLFF
TRBJ2-1,-,TRBV6-1,-,TGTGCCAGCAGTGAGGCGGGGCCCCCCTACAATGAGCAGTTCTTC,CASSEAGPPYNEQFF
TRBJ1-2,-,TRBV6-1,-,TGTGCCAGCAGTGATTTGACCCCCGACTATGGCTACACCTTC,CASSDLTPDYGYTF
TRBJ2-7,TRBD1,TRBV27,-,TGTGCCAGCAGGGGCACCGGGACAGGGGTCTACGAGCAGTACTTC,CASRGTGTGVYEQYF
TRBJ1-1,-,TRBV5-6,-,TGTGCCAGTCAAAAGAGGGGTGCTGAAGCTTTCTTT,CASQKRGAEAFF
TRBJ1-1,-,TRBV6-5,-,TGTGCCAGCAGCCCTATAAACAGGAAAGAAGCTTTCTTT,CASSPINRKEAFF
TRBJ2-3,-,TRBV5-1,-,TGCGCCAGCAGCTCGTCAAGGGGTCCCCCAGATACGCAGTATTTT,CASSSSRGPPDTQYF
TRBJ2-5,TRBD2,TRBV28,-,TGTGCCAGCAGTTTAGCTAGCGGGGCTCCTGGGACCCAGTACTTC,CASSLASGAPGTQYF
TRBJ1-6,-,TRBV2,few,TGTGCCAGTAAGTGGCAGGGAGGGAATTCACCCCTCCACTTT,CASKWQGGNSPLHF
TRBJ1-2,TRBD1,TRBV4-2,few,TGTGCCAGCAGCTACTACGGGACAGTGAGCTATGGCTACACCTTC,CASSYYGTVSYGYTF
TRBJ2-1,-,TRBV11-2,-,TGTGCCAGCAGAAAAGAGGTCTCCTACAATGAGCAGTTCTTC,CASRKEVSYNEQFF
TRBJ2-7,TRBD1,TRBV5-6,-,TGTGCCAGCAGCTTGCCTGACAGGGGCCGGTACGAGCAGTACTTC,CASSLPDRGRYEQYF
TRBJ1-4,TRBD1,TRBV28,few,TGTGCCAGCAGTTTCGGGACAGCTAATGAAAAACTGTTTTTT,CASSFGTANEKLFF
TRBJ2-7,TRBD1,TRBV4-3,-,TGCGCCAGCAGCCCAGCAGCCGGGACAGGGGTGATCGAGCAGTACTTC,CASSPAAGTGVIEQYF
TRBJ2-7,-,TRBV28,-,TGTGCCAGCACCCTGTCATCCGGGAGCTACGAGCAGTACTTC,CASTLSSGSYEQYF
TRBJ2-3,-,TRBV7-3,-,TGTGCCAGCAGCCCCCTCGCCGGCACAGATACGCAGTATTTT,CASSPLAGTDTQYF
TRBJ1-2,-,TRBV16,-,TGTGCCAGCAGCCAATCGAGGGCAGAACACTATGGCTACACCTTC,CASSQSRAEHYGYTF
TRBJ2-3,-,TRBV7-2,-,TGTGCCAGCAGCAACTTCAGGGGTCGCGGGGATACGCAGTATTTT,CASSNFRGRGDTQYF
TRBJ1-5,-,TRBV30,-,TGTGCCTGGAGCCTACAGTCAGATCAGCCCCAGCATTTT,CAWSLQSDQPQHF
TRBJ1-3,-,TRBV5-6,-,TGTGCCAGCAGCGCCCTGGTGTACCTGGGAGGAAACACCATATATTTT,CASSALVYLGGNTIYF
TRBJ1-5,-,TRBV30,once,TGTGCCTGGAGTGTACCGGTGCCAGGGTTGACTCAGCCCCAGCATTTT,CAWSVPVPGLTQPQHF
TRBJ1-3,-,TRBV6-6,-,TGTGCCAGCAGTTACTCCGACCGGGACACTGGAAACACCATATATTTT,CASSYSDRDTGNTIYF
TRBJ1-1,-,TRBV6-1,-,TGTGCCAGCAGTGACGAGGGGAGGGTAGCTTTCTTT,CASSDEGRVAFF
TRBJ1-1,-,TRBV5-1,-,TGCGCCAGCAGCTTGGAAGGGCGAGAGTTCTTT,CASSLEGREFF
TRBJ2-3,TRBD1,TRBV2,-,TGTGCCAGCAGACCGGGACAGGGGTTACGGCTCACAGATACGCAGTATTTT,CASRPGQGLRLTDTQYF
TRBJ1-1,-,TRBV29-1,-,TGCAGCGTTGCTGGGGTAAACACTGAAGCTTTCTTT,CSVAGVNTEAFF
TRBJ2-4,-,TRBV5-1,-,TGCGCCAGCAGCTTAGGGTGGTCCAAAAACATTCAGTACTTC,CASSLGWSKNIQYF
TRBJ1-1,-,TRBV11-2,-,TGTGCCAGCAGCCCAACGGGGGGGCACACTGAAGCTTTCTTT,CASSPTGGHTEAFF
TRBJ2-2,-,TRBV13,-,TGTGCCAGCAGTTTTAATGGGGCCGGGGAGCTGTTTTTT,CASSFNGAGELFF
TRBJ1-6,TRBD1,TRBV30,-,TGTGCCTGGATCCCCGGGACAGGGGCTTCACCCCTCCACTTT,CAWIPGTGASPLHF
TRBJ1-5,TRBD1,TRBV23-1,-,TGCGCCAGCAGTCAACCCCCGGGACAGGTCAATCAGCCCCAGCATTTT,CASSQPPGQVNQPQHF
TRBJ2-1,TRBD2,TRBV30,-,TGTGCCTGGAGAGGACTAGCGGGGGGGTACAATGAGCAGTTCTTC,CAWRGLAGGYNEQFF
TRBJ2-7,-,TRBV7-6,-,TGTGCCAGCAGCCCCCGTTCGGGGACACACTTCTACGAGCAGTACTTC,CASSPRSGTHFYEQYF
TRBJ2-5,TRBD2,TRBV5-4,once,TGTGCCAGCAGTCGCGGGGGGCCGTTAGAGACCCAGTACTTC,CASSRGGPLETQYF
TRBJ2-7,-,TRBV9,-,TGTGCCAGCAGCGTAGACCCAGGGGTCTATGACGAGCAGTACTTC,CASSVDPGVYDEQYF
TRBJ2-3,TRBD2,TRBV11-3,-,TGTGCCAGCAGCCCAGGACTAGCAGGGAGGACAGATACGCAGTATTTT,CASSPGLAGRTDTQYF
TRBJ2-1,-,TRBV7-3,-,TGTGCCAGCAGCTCGACCCCCGGGGGACAGCACTACAATGAGCAGTTCTTC,CASSSTPGGQHYNEQFF